Listed here are 12 T cell receptor beta chains from one sample, sequenced in a study of blood T cells in healthy people across ages. The use of a sample-barcoded 5' primer and a J-beta primer mix characterized a second PCR of roughly 6 to 11 cycles. TCRdb reprocessed the 5' RACE reads with MiXCR, giving one entry per CDR3 protein. The sample lists around 850,000 distinct CDR3 sequences; 35% to 40% were seen once. Sequencing was carried out using blood. These receptors all stem from a man between 18 and 35 years old in good health.

Notes on this clonotype: At one end the junction does not follow the germline gene, possibly because of a read error. The chain couples TRBV4-3 to TRBJ2-1, with D perhaps TRBD1 (6 bases). Germline assignment: CDR1 LGHNA and CDR2 YSLEER. The CDR3 has 16 residues. The CDR3 reads CASSPQQGQETYEQFF. For the CDR3, the DNA is TGCGCTAGCAGCCCACAACAGGGCCAGGAAACCTACGAGCAGTTCTTC.

The chain uses TRBV7-2 and TRBJ2-1, with 9 bases matching TRBD2. CDR3 length: 18 amino acids. The V and J ends lost 1 base and 2 bases, in that order; junction bases with no gene match: 9. Per germline, CDR1 SGHTA and CDR2 FQGNSA. The DNA for the CDR3 is TGTGCCAGCAGCTTAGTTTTTAGCGGGGGATCGACCTACAATGAGCAGTTCTTC. Translated: CASSLVFSGGSTYNEQFF.

To note about this clonotype: A much larger clone differs by one base, so this may be a read error. This chain connects TRBV20-1 to TRBJ2-3, with D possibly matching TRBD2 (6 bases). CDR3 length: 14 amino acids. Germline V gene data show CDR1 as DFQATT and CDR2 as SNEGSKA (reference sequence). The CDR3 sequence: CSTSKVLAGDTQYF. CDR3 in DNA: TGCAGTACTAGTAAGGTACTAGCCGGGGATACGCAGTATTTT.

V is TRBV4-2 and J is TRBJ1-6; 8 nucleotides agree with TRBD1. Germline CDR1 LGHNA, CDR2 YNFKEQ. The V gene end was trimmed by 1 base and the J gene end by 9 bases; junction bases not matched to a gene: 8. The CDR3 sequence is 16 residues long. CDR3 sequence reads: CASSQAGGTGGSPLHF. In nucleotides, the CDR3 is TGTGCCAGCAGCCAAGCTGGGGGGACAGGCGGTTCACCCCTCCACTTT.

The V gene is TRBV20-1, the J gene TRBJ1-5, with D possibly TRBD1 on 6 matching bases. Germline lookup yields CDR1 DFQATT and CDR2 SNEGSKA (reference sequence). The CDR3 loop spans 13 amino acids. The V end was cut by 7 bases, the J end by 3 bases, with 13 bases between. CDR3 sequence: CSVGGRFNQPQHF. The CDR3 bases are TGCAGTGTCGGGGGGCGGTTCAATCAGCCCCAGCATTTT.

V gene TRBV27 combines with J gene TRBJ1-5; unclear D gene. This CDR3 contains 16 residues. The V gene's germline CDR1 is MNHEY and CDR2 SMNVEV (reference sequence). The V and J ends lost 0 bases and 7 bases respectively, with 16 bases between them. The CDR3 region is CASSLSGSSGLQPQHF. The CDR3 bases are TGTGCCAGCAGTTTATCGGGCAGCTCGGGCTTGCAGCCCCAGCATTTT.

The V gene is TRBV21-1, the J gene TRBJ2-7. TRBV21-1 is noted as a pseudogene. CDR3 size: 9 residues. DNA for the CDR3: TGTGCCATCTCCTACGAGCAGTACTTC. It specifies CAISYEQYF.

The chain combines TRBV6-2 or TRBV6-3 with TRBJ2-3; tentative D call: TRBD2 (5 bases). Trimming removed 6 bases at V and 12 bases at J, with 19 bases between. CDR1 and CDR2 from the germline V gene are MNHEY and SVGEGT. This CDR3 contains 13 residues. The CDR3 sequence is CASRARTGKIQYF. For the CDR3, the DNA is TGTGCCAGCAGAGCCCGAACGGGGAAAATTCAGTATTTT.

Remarks on this clonotype: One junction end does not reproduce the germline sequence, and a read error may be involved. This chain connects TRBV12-3 or TRBV12-4 to TRBJ1-5; D is unclear. This CDR3 region has 15 residues. CDR3 sequence reads: CASTRTTNSTQPQHF. The CDR3 nucleotides read TGTGCCAGCACCCGAACCACCAATAGCACTCAGCCCCAGCATTTT.

In this sample, this clonotype turned up a few times. The rearrangement uses TRBV20-1 and TRBJ2-1; D remains ambiguous. The closer fit of TRBJ2-7 to the DNA end suggests the J call may be wrong. The CDR3 has 15 residues. CDR1 and CDR2 (germline): DFQATT, SNEGSKA (reference sequence). The CDR3 DNA follows: TGCAGTGCTAGAGATATCAGAGGTATTTACAATGAGCAGTACTTC. Translated, it gives CSARDIRGIYNEQYF.

This clonotype was counted between two and nine times. The gene calls are TRBV5-6 and TRBJ1-5, with a tentative D call TRBD1 (6 bases). The CDR3 is 15 amino acids. The germline gives CDR1 SGHDT, CDR2 YYEEEE. V lost 0 bases and J lost 6, with 13 bases in between. The CDR3 sequence: CASSLAGGRGQPQHF. CDR3 coding DNA: TGTGCCAGCAGCTTGGCTGGGGGGCGCGGTCAGCCCCAGCATTTT.

On this clonotype itself: A junction boundary mismatches the germline segment, possibly from a read error. The rearrangement links TRBV20-1 to TRBJ1-1, with D hard to call. The CDR3 covers 13 residues. Germline V gene data show CDR1 as DFQATT and CDR2 as SNEGSKA (reference sequence). The CDR3 bases are TGCAGTGCCGCGGGCGGCTACAACACTGAAACTTTCTTT. Protein product: CSAAGGYNTETFF.